The 24 T cell receptor beta chains below come from one sample, sequenced in a study of T-cell memory formation after mild COVID-19. TCRdb passed the 5' RACE reads through MiXCR, listing each CDR3 protein once. The sample yields 400,000 to 450,000 distinct CDR3 sequences, approximately 19% seen once. Sequencing was carried out using PBMCs or a T cell subset sorted from them (not recorded which). The receptors come from a man younger than 35 who had mild COVID-19 (a few samples of this study predate the infection). Cell type and time point are not known.

The rearrangement links TRBV5-1 to TRBJ2-7; D is undetermined. V lost 4 bases and J 0 bases, leaving 23 bases between the germline ends. The CDR3 is 18 amino acids. CDR1 SGHRS and CDR2 YFSETQ come from the germline V gene. For the CDR3, the DNA is TGCGCCAGCAGCCAAATAAATTCTGACGGATCGAGCTCCTACGAGCAGTACTTC. Protein product: CASSQINSDGSSSYEQYF.

Only a few counts were recorded for this clonotype. The chain has TRBV3-1 and TRBJ1-6; the D is unclear. The germline CDR1 and CDR2 sequences are LGHDT and YNNKEL (reference sequence). This CDR3 spans 13 amino acids. The V and J ends lost 1 base and 8 bases respectively, with 6 bases between them. The CDR3 DNA is TGTGCCAGCAGCCAAGTTCGAGATTCACCCCTCCACTTT. As protein: CASSQVRDSPLHF.

The V gene is TRBV7-8, the J gene TRBJ1-5; D gene uncertain. Trimming took off 1 base at V and 0 bases at J, with 7 bases between the two ends. This CDR3 has 15 residues. CDR1 is SGHVS, CDR2 FQNEAQ, per germline. Here the CDR3 reads CASSLVRYSNQPQHF. The CDR3 DNA reads as TGTGCCAGCAGCTTAGTACGTTATAGCAATCAGCCCCAGCATTTT.

This clonotype has more than one count but fewer than ten. The chain employs TRBV6-2 or TRBV6-3 and TRBJ2-7; D is possibly TRBD2 (5 bases). V lost 4 bases, J lost 3 bases, and 10 bases lay in between. The CDR3 covers 13 residues. In germline, CDR1 is MNHEY, CDR2 SVGEGT. This chain's CDR3 is CASSSGNIYEQYF. For the CDR3, the DNA is TGTGCCAGCAGTTCCGGGAACATCTACGAGCAGTACTTC.

This clonotype came up a few times. This chain connects TRBV2 to TRBJ1-3; no clear D. The CDR3 extends over 12 amino acids. The germline gives CDR1 SNHLY, CDR2 FYNNEI. V shed 7 bases and J shed 2 bases, with 6 bases lying between them. This chain's CDR3 is CASTPTGNTIYF. The CDR3 DNA follows: TGTGCCAGCACCCCGACTGGAAACACCATATATTTT.

This clonotype was found a few times. The chain combines TRBV24-1 with TRBJ1-1; D possibly corresponds to TRBD1 (6 bases). The CDR3 runs to 14 residues. Germline V CDR1 and CDR2: KGHDR, SFDVKD. Trimming shortened V by 8 bases and J by 1 base, and 13 bases separated the two germline ends. The chain's CDR3 is CATTQGIANTEAFF. The CDR3 region has the DNA TGTGCCACCACCCAGGGGATTGCGAACACTGAAGCTTTCTTT.

This clonotype occurred a few times. A junction boundary mismatches the germline segment, possibly from a read error. CDR3 residues: CASSFTRGGETQYF. DNA of the CDR3: TGTGCTAGCAGCTTTACGCGGGGGGGAGAGACCCAGTACTTC. V gene TRBV7-7 combines with J gene TRBJ2-5; 9 bases align to TRBD2. Germline CDR1 SSHAT, CDR2 FNYEAQ (reference sequence). The CDR3 extends over 14 amino acids.

CDR3 loop: CASSFTGDHNEQFF. The CDR3 region has the DNA TGTGCCAGCAGCTTCACAGGCGATCACAATGAGCAGTTCTTC. V usage is TRBV7-2 and J usage is TRBJ2-1; tentatively, D is TRBD1 (5 bases). The ends were cut back, 3 bases at V and 5 bases at J, with 11 bases in the middle. Germline loops: CDR1 SGHTA, CDR2 FQGNSA. The CDR3 totals 14 residues.

This clonotype was counted between two and nine times. This sequence joins TRBV7-9 and TRBJ2-1; D gene ambiguous. The CDR3 has 13 residues. Germline V CDR1 and CDR2: SEHNR, FQNEAQ (reference sequence). The V and J ends lost 2 bases and 8 bases respectively, with 10 bases between them. The chain's CDR3 is CASSLHSADEQFF. DNA of the CDR3: TGTGCCAGCAGCTTACATTCAGCTGATGAGCAGTTCTTC.

The gene calls are TRBV6-2 or TRBV6-3 and TRBJ1-5; perhaps TRBD1 as D (5 bases). The germline V and J ends were trimmed by 7 bases and 5 bases, with 15 bases remaining between them. The V gene's germline CDR1 is MNHEY and CDR2 SVGEGT. The CDR3 runs 14 residues. DNA for the CDR3: TGTGCCAGCACCCACCGCAGGGATTATCAGCCCCAGCATTTT. Translating gives CASTHRRDYQPQHF.

The count of this clonotype is one. This chain links TRBV7-2 with TRBJ1-3; tentative D call: TRBD1 (5 bases). Germline V lookup: CDR1 SGHTA, CDR2 FQGNSA. V shed 1 base and J shed 1 base, with 5 bases lying between them. There are 14 residues in the CDR3. This chain's CDR3 is CASSLDRSGNTIYF. DNA for the CDR3: TGTGCCAGCAGCTTAGACAGGTCTGGAAACACCATATATTTT.

This clonotype appeared many times. In DNA, the CDR3 is TGTGCCACCGGGACAGGGGACACCGGGGAGCTGTTTTTT. It yields the protein CATGTGDTGELFF. The chain combines TRBV24-1 with TRBJ2-2; 10 nucleotides align to TRBD1. Trimming at V came to 9 bases and at J to 3 bases, leaving 0 bases not matched to a gene. This CDR3 contains 13 residues. Germline V lookup: CDR1 KGHDR, CDR2 SFDVKD.

This clonotype turned up a few times. The V call is TRBV19, the J call TRBJ2-7; TRBD2 is a possible D gene (5 bases). The CDR3 extends over 13 amino acids. Germline V lookup: CDR1 LNHDA, CDR2 SQIVND (reference sequence). V was clipped by 0 bases and J by 7 bases, with 10 bases between them. The CDR3 DNA is TGTGCCAGTAGTATAGATCCGGCGGGTGAGCAGTACTTC. Its translation is CASSIDPAGEQYF.

The CDR3 region has the DNA TGTGCCAGCATGAAACAGGGGGCATGGGACGAGCAGTACTTC. Translated, it gives CASMKQGAWDEQYF. The J gene is TRBJ2-7, the V gene TRBV6-5; the match to TRBD1 covers 9 bases. With 7 bases clipped from V and 5 bases from J, the junction kept 9 bases outside the gene matches. Germline V gene lookup returns CDR1 MNHEY and CDR2 SVGAGI. This CDR3 is built from 14 residues.

This clonotype was counted between two and nine times. V is TRBV19 and J is TRBJ1-2; perhaps TRBD1 as D (5 bases). Germline V CDR1 and CDR2: LNHDA, SQIVND (reference sequence). The V end was cut by 3 bases, the J end by 0 bases, with 14 bases between. The CDR3 extends over 16 amino acids. Written as DNA, the CDR3 is TGTGCCAGTAGTATGGCCGGGACGGGGGCTAACTATGGCTACACCTTC. Its translation: CASSMAGTGANYGYTF.

This clonotype was detected only once. The chain recombines TRBV29-1 with TRBJ2-7, with TRBD1 identical over 7 bases. After removal of 7 bases from V and 1 base from J, the junction contained 4 bases not matched to a gene. CDR3 size: 12 residues. Germline CDR1 reads SQVTM; CDR2 reads ANQGSEA. CDR3 DNA sequence: TGCAGCGCTGAGGGACAGTCCTACGAGCAGTACTTC. It translates to CSAEGQSYEQYF.

This clonotype was observed a few times. The gene calls are TRBV4-1 and TRBJ2-7, with a weak D call TRBD2 (5 bases). CDR3 length: 14 amino acids. V was pared by 1 base and J by 2 bases, with 9 bases between. Looked up from germline, CDR1 is MGHRA and CDR2 is YSYEKL. CDR3 amino acids: CASSQVGSTYEQYV. The CDR3 bases are TGCGCCAGCAGCCAAGTGGGGAGTACCTACGAGCAGTACGTC.

This clonotype was observed a few times. CDR3 sequence: CASSPRLESDTQYF. The CDR3 DNA reads TGTGCCAGCAGCCCTCGACTAGAGTCAGATACGCAGTATTTT. J is TRBJ2-3 and V is TRBV7-7, with D possibly matching TRBD2 (6 bases). The CDR3 extends over 14 amino acids. Germline V CDR1 and CDR2: SSHAT, FNYEAQ (reference sequence). V was pared by 5 bases and J by 4 bases, with 13 bases between.

The gene calls are TRBV7-2 and TRBJ1-2, with TRBD1 as a possible D gene (5 bases). The V gene's germline CDR1 is SGHTA and CDR2 FQGNSA. This CDR3 has 14 amino acids. V was trimmed by 7 bases and J by 1 base, leaving 13 bases between them. The CDR3 bases are TGTGCCAGCACCCCCGGGGGGTTTAACTATGGCTACACCTTC. It is translated as CASTPGGFNYGYTF.

The V and J genes are TRBV5-1 and TRBJ1-2, with a tentative D call TRBD1 (5 bases). Germline values: CDR1 SGHRS, CDR2 YFSETQ. This CDR3 spans 14 amino acids. V was cut by 0 bases and J by 5 bases, with 11 bases left in between. CDR3 amino acids: CASSLVGREYGYTF. The CDR3 DNA sequence: TGCGCCAGCAGCTTGGTGGGCAGGGAATATGGCTACACCTTC.

The chain links TRBV29-1 to TRBJ1-2; D gene unclear. The germline V and J ends were trimmed by 8 bases and 4 bases, with 20 bases remaining between them. The V gene's germline CDR1 is SQVTM and CDR2 ANQGSEA. The CDR3 has 14 amino acids. The CDR3 sequence: CSLLEPTRAYGYTF. In nucleotides, the CDR3 is TGCAGCCTGCTGGAACCCACCCGTGCCTATGGCTACACCTTC. The full variable domain, with the rest looked up from reference TRBV29-1 and TRBJ1-2, is SAVISQKPSRDICQRGTSLTIQCQVDSQVTMMFWYRQQPGQSLTLIATANQGSEATYESGFVIDKFPISRPNLTFSTLTVSNMSPEDSSIYLCSLLEPTRAYGYTFGSGTRLTVV.

The rearrangement links TRBV3-1 to TRBJ2-2; weak D call: TRBD2 (7 bases). Germline V gene sequence: CDR1 LGHDT, CDR2 YNNKEL (reference sequence). This CDR3 has 17 residues. V shed 1 base and J shed 1 base, with 13 bases lying between them. The CDR3 sequence is CASSQAGGGQNTGELFF. The CDR3, as DNA: TGTGCCAGCAGCCAAGCGGGCGGGGGCCAGAACACCGGGGAGCTGTTTTTT.

Only a few counts were recorded for this clonotype. The chain joins TRBV7-3 to TRBJ2-2; TRBD1 matches at 11 bases. Looked up from germline, CDR1 is SGHTA and CDR2 is FQGTGA. This CDR3 has 15 residues. V shed 2 bases, J shed 6 bases, and the junction held 2 bases outside the gene matches. The CDR3 region has the DNA TGTGCCAGCAGCTTACCGGGACAGGGGGCCGGGGAGCTGTTTTTT. This codes for CASSLPGQGAGELFF.

This clonotype was detected ten times or more. This chain uses TRBV11-2 with TRBJ1-1, with 8 bases that match TRBD1. This CDR3 is 13 amino acids long. Unmatched junction bases numbered 3, after V lost 4 bases and J lost 5 bases. Germline V gene sequence: CDR1 SGHAT, CDR2 FQNNGV. The CDR3 reads CASSWTGRTEAFF. In nucleotides, the CDR3 is TGTGCCAGCAGCTGGACAGGGAGGACTGAAGCTTTCTTT.